The 28 T cell receptor beta chains below come from one sample, sequenced in a study of monozygotic twins with inflammatory bowel disease. TCRdb re-called the 5' RACE reads and shows each CDR3 protein once, DNA omitted. Its table records around 380,000 distinct CDR3 sequences. The sample was blood. The source of these receptors is a human donor with ulcerative colitis or Crohn's disease, or a healthy co-twin of an affected twin (not recorded which).

The chain is built from TRBV9 and TRBJ1-5. The V gene's germline CDR1 is SGDLS and CDR2 YYNGEE. This CDR3 spans 15 amino acids. CDR3 sequence: CASSVKSRRNQPQHF.

The rearrangement uses TRBV10-3 and TRBJ2-1; with no DNA, the TCRdb D assignment of TRBD2 cannot be verified. This CDR3 spans 14 amino acids. Germline V CDR1 and CDR2: ENHRY, SYGVKD. CDR3: CAIKTAGGRNEQFF.

This chain links TRBV20-1 with TRBJ2-7; TCRdb calls TRBD1, which cannot be checked without DNA. Germline V gene lookup returns CDR1 DFQATT and CDR2 SNEGSKA (reference sequence). This CDR3 region has 13 residues. This CDR3 reads CSATDRGDHEQYF.

V gene TRBV5-4 combines with J gene TRBJ2-1; TCRdb outputs TRBD1, but without DNA this stays unchecked. Germline V gene sequence: CDR1 SGHNT, CDR2 YYREEE (reference sequence). The length of the CDR3 is 14 residues. This chain's CDR3 is CASSYRDRASVQFF. Using reference TRBV5-4 and TRBJ2-1 for the parts outside the CDR3, the full variable domain is ETGVTQSPTHLIKTRGQQVTLRCSSQSGHNTVSWYQQALGQGPQFIFQYYREEENGRGNFPPRFSGLQFPNYSSELNVNALELDDSALYLCASSYRDRASVQFFGPGTRLTVL.

This chain connects TRBV20-1 to TRBJ1-1; the D call from TCRdb, TRBD1, cannot be confirmed without DNA. This CDR3 spans 16 amino acids. Germline values: CDR1 DFQATT, CDR2 SNEGSKA (reference sequence). CDR3 sequence: CSARNRDRLSNTEAFF.

CDR3 loop: CAISEQVGTEAFF. The gene calls are TRBV10-3 and TRBJ1-1. The CDR3 runs to 13 residues. Germline values: CDR1 ENHRY, CDR2 SYGVKD.

Here the CDR3 reads CASSLAPTGSGPTDTQYF. This chain uses TRBV5-4 with TRBJ2-3; TCRdb returns TRBD1, unconfirmable since there is no DNA. This CDR3 spans 18 amino acids. Germline lookup yields CDR1 SGHNT and CDR2 YYREEE (reference sequence).

The V call is TRBV2, the J call TRBJ2-5. Germline loops: CDR1 SNHLY, CDR2 FYNNEI. The CDR3 covers 13 residues. CDR3 region: CASTEGPEETQYF.

The gene calls are TRBV5-5 and TRBJ2-3; TCRdb names TRBD2, which stays unverified in the absence of DNA. The CDR3 runs to 16 residues. Germline values: CDR1 SGHKS, CDR2 YYEKEE (reference sequence). The CDR3 reads CASSWGLAGPTDTQYF.

This rearrangement joins TRBV5-1 to TRBJ1-2; TCRdb lists TRBD1, though no DNA is available to test this call. From germline, CDR1 is SGHRS and CDR2 YFSETQ. The CDR3 sequence is 18 residues long. CDR3 loop: CASSLEPDRGTANYGYTF.

This rearrangement joins TRBV28 to TRBJ2-2; the D gene TCRdb calls, TRBD1, cannot be checked with no DNA. Germline V CDR1 and CDR2: MDHEN, SYDVKM. This CDR3 contains 16 residues. CDR3 amino acids: CASSFPADVGGGELFF.

V is TRBV30 and J is TRBJ2-3; the TCRdb D gene call, TRBD1, has no DNA to confirm it. The CDR3 spans 13 residues. Germline lookup yields CDR1 GTSNPN and CDR2 SVGIG (reference sequence). The CDR3 is CANSDSAADTQYF. Supplemented by reference TRBV30 and TRBJ2-3, the full variable domain reads SQTIHQWPATLVQPVGSPLSLECTVEGTSNPNLYWYRQAAGRGLQLLFYSVGIGQISSEVPQNLSASRPQDRQFILSSKKLLLSDSGFYLCANSDSAADTQYFGPGTRLTVL.

The chain joins TRBV19 to TRBJ1-1. The CDR3 length is 12 residues. Germline values: CDR1 LNHDA, CDR2 SQIVND (reference sequence). The CDR3 protein is CASSIQQKEAFF.

The chain has TRBV20-1 and TRBJ1-5; TCRdb reports TRBD1, a call that lacks DNA to check it against. Germline CDR1 DFQATT, CDR2 SNEGSKA (reference sequence). The length of the CDR3 is 18 residues. The CDR3 region is CSADPLRAGRSSNQPQHF.

The genes are TRBV6-4 and TRBJ2-7. CDR3 size: 14 residues. The germline V gene has CDR1 MRHNA and CDR2 SNTAGT. CDR3 residues: CASGDPTGVYEQYF.

The chain employs TRBV7-9 and TRBJ1-1; TCRdb designates TRBD1, a call that cannot be tested without DNA. The CDR3 runs to 13 residues. CDR1 is SEHNR, CDR2 FQNEAQ, per germline (reference sequence). The CDR3 spells CASSSRGDTEAFF.

The V call is TRBV27, the J call TRBJ1-1; checking the TCRdb D call of TRBD1 is not possible without DNA. CDR1 MNHEY and CDR2 SMNVEV come from the germline V gene (reference sequence). The CDR3 sequence is 15 residues long. CDR3 in amino acids: CASSLSRQRNTEAFF.

The rearrangement joins TRBV7-9 to TRBJ2-3; as DNA is missing, the TRBD2 call by TCRdb cannot be tested. The CDR3 loop spans 17 amino acids. The germline V gene encodes CDR1 SEHNR and CDR2 FQNEAQ (reference sequence). The CDR3: CASSLGGAAGGADTQYF.

This chain links TRBV4-2 with TRBJ2-6; lacking DNA, the TRBD1 call made by TCRdb goes unchecked. The CDR3 consists of 22 residues. CDR1 and CDR2 from the germline V gene are LGHNA and YNFKEQ. The CDR3 sequence: CASSPSLTIPGHFLSGANVLTF.

J is TRBJ1-3 and V is TRBV4-3; TCRdb's D gene call, TRBD1, goes unchecked for lack of DNA. CDR3 length: 14 amino acids. The V gene's germline CDR1 is LGHNA and CDR2 YSLEER. The CDR3 region is CASSRQGNGNTIYF.

The genes are TRBV5-1 and TRBJ2-7. Germline V lookup: CDR1 SGHRS, CDR2 YFSETQ. The CDR3 consists of 12 residues. The CDR3 loop is CASSVSSYEQYF. Full variable domain (missing parts from reference TRBV5-1 and TRBJ2-7): KAGVTQTPRYLIKTRGQQVTLSCSPISGHRSVSWYQQTPGQGLQFLFEYFSETQRNKGNFPGRFSGRQFSNSRSEMNVSTLELGDSALYLCASSVSSYEQYFGPGTRLTVT.

The rearrangement joins TRBV29-1 to TRBJ2-1. This CDR3 has 11 residues. CDR1 SQVTM and CDR2 ANQGSEA come from the germline V gene. The CDR3 loop reads CSVGPYNEQFF.

The chain combines TRBV5-1 with TRBJ1-2; the TRBD1 assignment by TCRdb is unverifiable without DNA. The length of the CDR3 is 14 residues. Per the germline V gene, CDR1 is SGHRS and CDR2 is YFSETQ. The CDR3 here is CASSSQGQVHGYTF.

CDR3 amino acids: CASSLQGRWHEQYF. The chain uses TRBV5-1 and TRBJ2-7; TCRdb indicates TRBD1, and absent DNA this call remains unverified. This CDR3 contains 14 residues. Germline CDR1 SGHRS, CDR2 YFSETQ.

V and J are TRBV27 and TRBJ1-6; TCRdb's assignment of TRBD1 cannot be checked, as there is no DNA. The CDR3 is made up of 16 amino acids. Looked up from germline, CDR1 is MNHEY and CDR2 is SMNVEV (reference sequence). The CDR3 loop reads CASSLSGQVKNSPLHF.

The chain joins TRBV7-9 to TRBJ2-3; TCRdb's D gene call, TRBD1, goes unchecked for lack of DNA. Germline loops: CDR1 SEHNR, CDR2 FQNEAQ (reference sequence). CDR3 size: 16 residues. CDR3 sequence reads: CASSLDGGRGTDTQYF.

V usage is TRBV4-2 and J usage is TRBJ2-1; TCRdb calls TRBD2, which cannot be checked without DNA. The CDR3 sequence is 17 residues long. Germline CDR1 is LGHNA and CDR2 is YNFKEQ. This chain's CDR3 is CASSQDNARALGNEQFF.

The chain carries TRBV7-2 and TRBJ2-1; the TCRdb call, TRBD2, lacks DNA for checking. The CDR3 contains 13 residues. Germline V lookup: CDR1 SGHTA, CDR2 FQGNSA. The CDR3 reads CASSLEEGLEQFF.